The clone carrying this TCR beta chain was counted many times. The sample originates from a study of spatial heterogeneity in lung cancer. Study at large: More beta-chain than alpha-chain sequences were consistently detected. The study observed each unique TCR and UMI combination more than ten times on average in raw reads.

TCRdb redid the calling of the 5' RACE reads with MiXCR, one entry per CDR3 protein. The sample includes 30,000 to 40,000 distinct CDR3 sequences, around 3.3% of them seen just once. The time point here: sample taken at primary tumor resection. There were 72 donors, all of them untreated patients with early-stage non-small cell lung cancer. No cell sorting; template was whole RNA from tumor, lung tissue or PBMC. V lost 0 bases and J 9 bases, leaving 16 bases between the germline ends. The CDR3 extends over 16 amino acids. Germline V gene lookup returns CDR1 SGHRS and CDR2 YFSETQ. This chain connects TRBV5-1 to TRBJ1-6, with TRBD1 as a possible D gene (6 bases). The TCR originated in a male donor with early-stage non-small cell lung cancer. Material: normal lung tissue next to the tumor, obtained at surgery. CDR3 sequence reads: CASSLAGQSSASPLHF. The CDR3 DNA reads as TGCGCCAGCAGCTTGGCCGGACAGTCGAGTGCTTCACCCCTCCACTTT.